The 11 T cell receptor beta chains given below trace back to one sample, sequenced in a study of blood T cell repertoires in COVID-19. The assay was immunoSEQ multiplex PCR, and TCRdb's table has in-frame clones only and misses some. Altogether roughly 68,000 clones are present, nearly 90% being singletons, with the ten largest covering around 3.7%. The material sequenced was peripheral blood. The receptors come from a woman aged 50 to 60 with COVID-19, enrolled during active disease.

The chain carries TRBV6-5 and TRBJ2-5; D unresolved. Trimming removed 0 bases at V and 5 bases at J, with 10 bases between. Germline values: CDR1 MNHEY, CDR2 SVGAGI. The CDR3 contains 14 residues. CDR3 sequence: CASSYSRSSETQYF. The CDR3 region has the DNA TGTGCCAGCAGTTACTCGAGAAGTTCGGAGACCCAGTACTTC.

The V gene is TRBV20-1, the J gene TRBJ2-5; weak D call: TRBD2 (7 bases). The length of the CDR3 is 16 residues. Per the germline V gene, CDR1 is DFQATT and CDR2 is SNEGSKA (reference sequence). Between the trimmed V and J ends, which lost 3 bases and 7 bases, there was a span of 24 bases. CDR3 bases: TGCAGTGCTAGTCGGGAAGTAGGGGAGGGGGTAGGGACCCAGTACTTC. Its protein is CSASREVGEGVGTQYF.

The V gene is TRBV24-1, the J gene TRBJ2-1; 9 positions agree with TRBD2. This CDR3 is built from 16 residues. Germline loops: CDR1 KGHDR, CDR2 SFDVKD. V shed 3 bases and J 5 bases; nucleotides not matched to a gene: 7. CDR3 DNA sequence: TGTGCCACCAGTGATGCACTAGCGGGTGGGAACAATGAGCAGTTCTTC. The encoded protein is CATSDALAGGNNEQFF.

The chain couples TRBV10-3 to TRBJ1-5; 8 bases match TRBD1. Germline-derived CDR1 and CDR2 are ENHRY and SYGVKD. The CDR3 spans 13 residues. The CDR3 region is CACGTGENQPQHF. Here the CDR3 DNA reads TGTGCGTGCGGGACAGGAGAAAATCAGCCCCAGCATTTT.

This chain links TRBV30 with TRBJ2-5; tentatively, D is TRBD1 (7 bases). V was pared by 3 bases and J by 5 bases, with 13 bases between. Germline values: CDR1 GTSNPN, CDR2 SVGIG (reference sequence). The CDR3 covers 13 residues. The DNA of the CDR3 is TGTGCCTGGAGGGAGGGGGCGGCGGAGACCCAGTACTTC. Translating gives CAWREGAAETQYF.

V is TRBV19 and J is TRBJ2-3; 9 nucleotides match TRBD1. V shed 1 base and J 10 bases; nucleotides not matched to a gene: 9. From germline, CDR1 is LNHDA and CDR2 SQIVND (reference sequence). This CDR3 is 15 amino acids long. CDR3 DNA: TGTGCCAGTAGTATAGCTTTGGGACAGGGTAATGCGCAGTATTTT. It specifies CASSIALGQGNAQYF.

This clone was seen only a few times. The chain carries TRBV10-3 and TRBJ1-2; 7 bases align to TRBD1. V was pared by 6 bases and J by 4 bases, with 8 bases of the junction left unmatched. Germline V gene sequence: CDR1 ENHRY, CDR2 SYGVKD. CDR3 length equals 14 residues. CDR3: CAIRPTGEAYGYTF. CDR3 in DNA: TGTGCCATCAGACCTACAGGGGAAGCCTATGGCTACACCTTC.

The V and J genes are TRBV11-2 and TRBJ1-2; 8 bases align to TRBD1. V trimming: 3 bases; J trimming: 8 bases; junction bases outside the gene matches: 8. Germline V gene sequence: CDR1 SGHAT, CDR2 FQNNGV. This CDR3 is 14 amino acids long. Here the CDR3 DNA reads TGTGCCAGCAGCTTTGGGGACAGGTTGGGAGGCTACACCTTC. Translated, it gives CASSFGDRLGGYTF. Full variable domain (rest looked up from reference TRBV11-2 and TRBJ1-2): EAGVAQSPRYKIIEKRQSVAFWCNPISGHATLYWYQQILGQGPKLLIQFQNNGVVDDSQLPKDRFSAERLKGVDSTLKIQPAKLEDSAVYLCASSFGDRLGGYTFGSGTRLTVV.

This clone was observed a single time. This chain connects TRBV10-2 to TRBJ2-7, with 11 bases fitting TRBD2. Looked up from germline, CDR1 is WSHSY and CDR2 is SAAADI. The V segment lost 6 bases and the J segment 2 bases; nucleotides outside the gene matches: 9. CDR3 length equals 16 residues. The CDR3 loop reads CASRKTTSGSTYEQYF. The CDR3 bases are TGCGCCAGCAGGAAAACTACTAGCGGGAGCACCTACGAGCAGTACTTC.

This clone is judged medium-sized. The chain is built from TRBV3-1 (or the pseudogene TRBV3-2) and TRBJ1-2, with D tentatively TRBD1 (6 bases). Trimming shortened V by 2 bases and J by 4 bases, and 14 bases separated the two germline ends. Germline CDR1 is LGHDT and CDR2 is YNNKEL (reference sequence). The CDR3 runs to 15 residues. The chain's CDR3 is CASSQRDNGIYGYTF. The CDR3 nucleotides read TGTGCCAGCAGCCAAAGGGACAATGGAATCTATGGCTACACCTTC.

In its sample, this clone was seen a few times. The chain links TRBV5-1 to TRBJ1-1; possible D gene TRBD1, 6 bases. The CDR3 runs to 12 residues. Germline V gene lookup returns CDR1 SGHRS and CDR2 YFSETQ. The germline V and J ends were trimmed by 2 bases and 7 bases, with 9 bases remaining between them. CDR3 DNA: TGCGCCAGCAGCTTCAACAGGGTTGAAGCTTTCTTT. This codes for CASSFNRVEAFF.